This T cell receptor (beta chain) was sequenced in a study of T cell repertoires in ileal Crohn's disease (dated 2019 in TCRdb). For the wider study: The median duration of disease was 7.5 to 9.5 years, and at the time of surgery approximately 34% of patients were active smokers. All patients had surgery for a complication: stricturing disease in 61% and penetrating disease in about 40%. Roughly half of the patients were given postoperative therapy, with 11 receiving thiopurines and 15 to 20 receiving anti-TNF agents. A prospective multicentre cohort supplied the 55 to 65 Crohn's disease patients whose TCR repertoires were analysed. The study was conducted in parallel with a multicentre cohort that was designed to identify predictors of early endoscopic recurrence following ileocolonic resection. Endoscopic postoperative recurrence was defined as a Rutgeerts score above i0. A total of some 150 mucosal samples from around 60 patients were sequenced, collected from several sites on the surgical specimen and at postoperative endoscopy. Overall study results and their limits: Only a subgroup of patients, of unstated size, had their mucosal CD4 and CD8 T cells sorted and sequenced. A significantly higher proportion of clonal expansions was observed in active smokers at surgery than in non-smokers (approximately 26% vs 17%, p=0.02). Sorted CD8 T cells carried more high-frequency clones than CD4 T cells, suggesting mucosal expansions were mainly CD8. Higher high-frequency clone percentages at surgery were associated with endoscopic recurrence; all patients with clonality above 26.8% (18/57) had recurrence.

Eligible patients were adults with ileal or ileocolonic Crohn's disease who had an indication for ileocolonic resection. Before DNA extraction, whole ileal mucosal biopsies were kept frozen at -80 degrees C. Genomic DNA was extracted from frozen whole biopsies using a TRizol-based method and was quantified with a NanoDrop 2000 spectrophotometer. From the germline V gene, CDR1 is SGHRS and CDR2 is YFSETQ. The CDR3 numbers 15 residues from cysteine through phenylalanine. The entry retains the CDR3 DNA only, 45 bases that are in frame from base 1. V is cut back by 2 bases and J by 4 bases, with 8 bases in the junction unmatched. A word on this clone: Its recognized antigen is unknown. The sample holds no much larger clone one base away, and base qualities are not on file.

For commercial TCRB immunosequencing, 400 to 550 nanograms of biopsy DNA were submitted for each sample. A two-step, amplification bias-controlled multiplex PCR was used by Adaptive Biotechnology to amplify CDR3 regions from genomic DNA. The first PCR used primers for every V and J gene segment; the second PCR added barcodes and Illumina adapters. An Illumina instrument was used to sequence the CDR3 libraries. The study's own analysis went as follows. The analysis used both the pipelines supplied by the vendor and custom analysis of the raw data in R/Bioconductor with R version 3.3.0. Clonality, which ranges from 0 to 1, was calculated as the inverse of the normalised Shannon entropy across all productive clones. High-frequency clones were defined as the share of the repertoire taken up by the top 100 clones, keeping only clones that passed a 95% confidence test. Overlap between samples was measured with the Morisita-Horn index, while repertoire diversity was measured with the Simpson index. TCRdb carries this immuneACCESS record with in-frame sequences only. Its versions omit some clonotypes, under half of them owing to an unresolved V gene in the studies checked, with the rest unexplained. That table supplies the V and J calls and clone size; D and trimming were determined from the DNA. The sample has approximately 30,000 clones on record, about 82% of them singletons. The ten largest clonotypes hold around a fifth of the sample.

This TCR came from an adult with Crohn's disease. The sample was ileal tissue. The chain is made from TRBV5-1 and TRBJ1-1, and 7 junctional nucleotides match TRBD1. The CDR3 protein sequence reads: CASSFPGGGPTEAFF. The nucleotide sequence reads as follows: TGCGCCAGCAGCTTCCCGGGAGGGGGCCCCACTGAAGCTTTCTTT.